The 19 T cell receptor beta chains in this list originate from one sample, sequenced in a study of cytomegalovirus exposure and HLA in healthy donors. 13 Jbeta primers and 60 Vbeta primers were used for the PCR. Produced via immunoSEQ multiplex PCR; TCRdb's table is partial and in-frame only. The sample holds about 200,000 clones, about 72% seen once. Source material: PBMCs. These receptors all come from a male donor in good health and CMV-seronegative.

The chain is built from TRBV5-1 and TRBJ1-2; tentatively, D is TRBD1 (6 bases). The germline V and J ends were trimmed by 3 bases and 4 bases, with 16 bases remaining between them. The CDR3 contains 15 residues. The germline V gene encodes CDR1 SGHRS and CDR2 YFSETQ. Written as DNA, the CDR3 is TGCGCCAGCAGCTCCAACGGGGGGGGCCCCTATGGCTACACCTTC. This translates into CASSSNGGGPYGYTF.

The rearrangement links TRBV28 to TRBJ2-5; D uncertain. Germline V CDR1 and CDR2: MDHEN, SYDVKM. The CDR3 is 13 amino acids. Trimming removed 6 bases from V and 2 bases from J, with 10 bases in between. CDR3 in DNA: TGTGCCAGCAGCCCCTCTAGACAAGAGACCCAGTACTTC. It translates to CASSPSRQETQYF.

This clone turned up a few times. The CDR3 loop reads CASSLLGDRGHTEAFF. The CDR3 DNA sequence: TGTGCCAGCAGCCTCCTGGGGGACAGGGGCCACACTGAAGCTTTCTTT. The chain uses TRBV7-6 and TRBJ1-1; 10 positions match TRBD1. Looked up from germline, CDR1 is SGHVS and CDR2 is FNYEAQ. After removal of 5 bases from V and 3 bases from J, the junction contained 9 bases not matched to a gene. The CDR3 extends over 16 amino acids.

CDR3 DNA: TGCAGCGTTCGCCCGGACAGGGTGCCTAACGGGGAGCTGTTTTTT. It specifies CSVRPDRVPNGELFF. The chain employs TRBV29-1 and TRBJ2-2; TRBD1 matches 8 bases. Trimming took 5 bases from V and 7 from J; bases not matched to a gene: 12. Germline values: CDR1 SQVTM, CDR2 ANQGSEA. The CDR3 is 15 amino acids.

In DNA form, the CDR3 reads TGTGCCAGCAGCCCGAGCCGAGGACAGGGTGGGAACACCGGGGAGCTGTTTTTT. This sequence encodes CASSPSRGQGGNTGELFF. The chain employs TRBV7-9 and TRBJ2-2; 8 bases map to TRBD1. The CDR3 contains 18 residues. V lost 5 bases to trimming and J lost 1 base; unmatched junction nucleotides: 12. CDR1 is SEHNR and CDR2 is FQNEAQ in the germline V gene (reference sequence).

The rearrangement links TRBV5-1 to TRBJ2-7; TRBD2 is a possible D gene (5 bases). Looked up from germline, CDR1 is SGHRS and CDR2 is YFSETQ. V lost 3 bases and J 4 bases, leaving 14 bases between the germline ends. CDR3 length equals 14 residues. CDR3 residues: CASSWEADPYEQYF. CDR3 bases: TGCGCCAGCAGCTGGGAAGCGGACCCTTACGAGCAGTACTTC.

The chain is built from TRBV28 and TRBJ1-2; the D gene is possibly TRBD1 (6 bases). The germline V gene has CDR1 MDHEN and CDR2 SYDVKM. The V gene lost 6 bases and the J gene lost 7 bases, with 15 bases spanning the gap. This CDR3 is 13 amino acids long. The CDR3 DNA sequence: TGTGCCAGCAGAGCTCCCGGGACAACTGGCTACACCTTC. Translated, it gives CASRAPGTTGYTF.

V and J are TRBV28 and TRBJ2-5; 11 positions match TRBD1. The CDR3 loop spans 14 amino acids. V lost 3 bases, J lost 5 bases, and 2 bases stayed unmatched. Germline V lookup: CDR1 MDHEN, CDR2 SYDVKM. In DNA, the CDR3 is TGTGCCAGCAGTTTGGACAGGGGGCGGGAGACCCAGTACTTC. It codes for CASSLDRGRETQYF.

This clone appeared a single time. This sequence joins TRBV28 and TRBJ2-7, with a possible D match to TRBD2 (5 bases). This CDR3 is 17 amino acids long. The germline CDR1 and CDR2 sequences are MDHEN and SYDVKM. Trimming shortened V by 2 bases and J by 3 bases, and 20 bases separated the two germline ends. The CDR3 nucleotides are TGTGCCAGCAGTTTAGGGGAGAGCGGCCTATTTATCTACGAGCAGTACTTC. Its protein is CASSLGESGLFIYEQYF. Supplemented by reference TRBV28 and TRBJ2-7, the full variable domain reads DVKVTQSSRYLVKRTGEKVFLECVQDMDHENMFWYRQDPGLGLRLIYFSYDVKMKEKGDIPEGYSVSREKKERFSLILESASTNQTSMYLCASSLGESGLFIYEQYFGPGTRLTVT.

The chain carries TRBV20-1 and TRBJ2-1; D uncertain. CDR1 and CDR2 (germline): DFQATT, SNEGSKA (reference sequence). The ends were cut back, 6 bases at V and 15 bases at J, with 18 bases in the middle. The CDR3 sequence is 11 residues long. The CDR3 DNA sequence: TGCAGTGCGGAGAACCAAGAGCAGTTGTTCTTC. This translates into CSAENQEQLFF.

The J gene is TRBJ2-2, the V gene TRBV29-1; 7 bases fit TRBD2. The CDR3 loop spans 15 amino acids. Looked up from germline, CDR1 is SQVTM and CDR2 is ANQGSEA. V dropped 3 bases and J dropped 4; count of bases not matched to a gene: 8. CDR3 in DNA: TGCAGCGTTGACAAGGGCGGGAGTGGCACCGGGGAGCTGTTTTTT. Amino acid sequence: CSVDKGGSGTGELFF.

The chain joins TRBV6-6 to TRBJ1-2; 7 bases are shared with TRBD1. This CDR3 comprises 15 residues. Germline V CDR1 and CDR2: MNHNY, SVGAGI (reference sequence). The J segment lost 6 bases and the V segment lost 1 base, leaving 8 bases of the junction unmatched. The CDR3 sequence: CASSYYDRDLNGYTF. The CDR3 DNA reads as TGTGCCAGCAGTTACTACGACAGGGACCTCAATGGCTACACCTTC.

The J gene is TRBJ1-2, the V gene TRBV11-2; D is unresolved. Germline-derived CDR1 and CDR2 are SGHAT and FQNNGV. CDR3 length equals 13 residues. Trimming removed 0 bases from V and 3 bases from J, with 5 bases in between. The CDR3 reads CASSLEADYGYTF. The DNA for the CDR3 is TGTGCCAGCAGCTTAGAGGCGGACTATGGCTACACCTTC.

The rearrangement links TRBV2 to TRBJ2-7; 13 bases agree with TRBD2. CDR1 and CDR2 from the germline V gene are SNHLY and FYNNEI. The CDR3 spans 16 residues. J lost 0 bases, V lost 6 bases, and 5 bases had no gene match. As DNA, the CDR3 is TGTGCCAGCAGCCTGGGACTAGCGGGATTCTCCTACGAGCAGTACTTC. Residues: CASSLGLAGFSYEQYF.

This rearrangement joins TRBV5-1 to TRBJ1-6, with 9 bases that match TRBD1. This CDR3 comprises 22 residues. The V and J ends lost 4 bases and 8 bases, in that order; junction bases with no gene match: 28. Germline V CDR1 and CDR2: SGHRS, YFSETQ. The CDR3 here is CASSPRSRDRERKLKKDSPLHF. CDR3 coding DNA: TGCGCCAGCAGCCCGCGAAGCCGGGACAGGGAAAGGAAATTGAAGAAGGATTCACCCCTCCACTTT.

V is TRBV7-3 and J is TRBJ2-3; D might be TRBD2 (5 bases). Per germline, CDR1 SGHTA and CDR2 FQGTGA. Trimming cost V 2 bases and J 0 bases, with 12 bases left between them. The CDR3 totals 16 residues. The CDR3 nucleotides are TGTGCCAGCAGCTTAGGACTCAGATTTAGCACAGATACGCAGTATTTT. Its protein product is CASSLGLRFSTDTQYF. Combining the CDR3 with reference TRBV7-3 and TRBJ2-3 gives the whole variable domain GAGVSQTPSNKVTEKGKYVELRCDPISGHTALYWYRQSLGQGPEFLIYFQGTGAADDSGLPNDRFFAVRPEGSVSTLKIQRTERGDSAVYLCASSLGLRFSTDTQYFGPGTRLTVL.

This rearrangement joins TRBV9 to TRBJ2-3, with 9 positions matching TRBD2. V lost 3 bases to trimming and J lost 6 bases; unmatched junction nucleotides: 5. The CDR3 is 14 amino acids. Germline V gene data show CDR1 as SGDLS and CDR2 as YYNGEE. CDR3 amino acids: CASSGGTSLDTQYF. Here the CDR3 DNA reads TGTGCCAGCAGCGGGGGGACTAGCTTGGATACGCAGTATTTT.

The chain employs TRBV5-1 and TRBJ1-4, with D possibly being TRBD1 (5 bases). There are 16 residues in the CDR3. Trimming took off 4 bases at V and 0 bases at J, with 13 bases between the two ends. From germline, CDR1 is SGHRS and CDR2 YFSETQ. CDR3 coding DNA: TGCGCCAGCAGCCCTTATAGGACACCAACTAATGAAAAACTGTTTTTT. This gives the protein CASSPYRTPTNEKLFF.

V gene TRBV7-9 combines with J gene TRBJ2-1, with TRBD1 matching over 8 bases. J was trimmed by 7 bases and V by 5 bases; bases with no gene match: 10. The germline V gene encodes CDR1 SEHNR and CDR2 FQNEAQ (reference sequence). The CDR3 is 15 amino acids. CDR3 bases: TGTGCCAGCAGCATTACCGGGACAGGATTGAATGAGCAGTTCTTC. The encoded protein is CASSITGTGLNEQFF.